This T cell receptor (beta chain) was retrieved from a study of blood T cell repertoires in COVID-19. Study as a whole: Acute and convalescent COVID-19 samples came from the United States, Italy and Spain. PBMCs, B-cell-depleted T cells, or T cells were the source of the cDNA or gDNA that made up the material.

Sequencing was performed with immunoSEQ multiplex PCR; in TCRdb, only in-frame clones are kept and a portion is missing. This table has some 30,000 clones, around 91% appearing once. Germline values: CDR1 SGHNT, CDR2 YYREEE (reference sequence). CDR3 length equals 16 residues. The V segment lost 4 bases and the J segment 5 bases; nucleotides outside the gene matches: 9. This rearrangement joins TRBV5-4 to TRBJ2-3, with 11 bases that match TRBD1. This TCR was recovered from a man between 60 and 75 years old with active COVID-19. Sequenced: peripheral blood. DNA of the CDR3: TGTGCCAGCAGCGCGCCGGGACAGGGGGTTGGAGATACGCAGTATTTT. Its protein is CASSAPGQGVGDTQYF.